One sample yielded the 6 T cell receptor beta chains listed below, sequenced in a study of cytomegalovirus exposure and HLA in healthy donors. The PCR employed 60 Vbeta primers together with 13 Jbeta primers. The method was immunoSEQ multiplex PCR; TCRdb's version includes in-frame clones alone and lacks a portion of them. The sample has about 180,000 clones; 77% are singletons. The specimen was PBMCs. The receptors shown here come from a man between 18 and 29 years old in good health and CMV-seronegative.

Turning to this clone: Other DNA sequences within the sample encode an identical CDR3. The rearrangement uses TRBV7-2 and TRBJ1-2; 10 bases are shared with TRBD1. Germline CDR1 SGHTA, CDR2 FQGNSA. CDR3 length: 14 residues. J lost 5 bases, V lost 5 bases, and 5 bases had no gene match. CDR3 bases: TGTGCCAGCAGCCCAGGACAGGGGGGGTATGGCTACACCTTC. The encoded protein is CASSPGQGGYGYTF.

This clone was observed a single time. V is TRBV19 and J is TRBJ2-5; 12 nucleotides line up with TRBD2. V trimming: 0 bases; J trimming: 4 bases; junction bases outside the gene matches: 9. The CDR3 is 18 residues long. Germline CDR1 and CDR2: LNHDA and SQIVND (reference sequence). CDR3 nucleotide sequence: TGTGCCAGTAGTATAGATCTACCTAGCGGGGGGGCCGGAGAGACCCAGTACTTC. Residues: CASSIDLPSGGAGETQYF. Full variable domain (outside the CDR3, taken from reference TRBV19 and TRBJ2-5): DGGITQSPKYLFRKEGQNVTLSCEQNLNHDAMYWYRQDPGQGLRLIYYSQIVNDFQKGDIAEGYSVSREKKESFPLTVTSAQKNPTAFYLCASSIDLPSGGAGETQYFGPGTRLLVL.

J is TRBJ2-2 and V is TRBV7-9, with a weak D call TRBD2 (5 bases). The V end was cut by 1 base, the J end by 2 bases, with 11 bases between. CDR1 is SEHNR and CDR2 is FQNEAQ in the germline V gene (reference sequence). The CDR3 has 16 amino acids. The CDR3 is CASSLVLGRNTGELFF. For the CDR3, the DNA is TGTGCCAGCAGCTTAGTGTTAGGGAGAAACACCGGGGAGCTGTTTTTT.

This chain links TRBV19 with TRBJ2-2, with a weak D call TRBD2 (6 bases). The CDR3 sequence is 17 residues long. CDR1 is LNHDA and CDR2 is SQIVND in the germline V gene (reference sequence). Trimming took 3 bases from V and 6 from J, leaving 20 bases between them. In DNA, the CDR3 is TGTGCCAGTAGTATGAGGGTGGGAGGAGTGAAGGCCGGGGAGCTGTTTTTT. Protein: CASSMRVGGVKAGELFF.

The chain couples TRBV7-3 to TRBJ1-1; D might be TRBD1 (5 bases). The CDR3 is made up of 13 amino acids. Trimming took 5 bases from V and 1 from J, leaving 8 bases between them. Germline CDR1 is SGHTA and CDR2 is FQGTGA. CDR3 residues: CASSPGQNTEAFF. Here the CDR3 DNA reads TGTGCCAGCAGCCCCGGACAGAACACTGAAGCTTTCTTT. Looking up the rest from reference TRBV7-3 and TRBJ1-1 gives the full variable domain: GAGVSQTPSNKVTEKGKYVELRCDPISGHTALYWYRQSLGQGPEFLIYFQGTGAADDSGLPNDRFFAVRPEGSVSTLKIQRTERGDSAVYLCASSPGQNTEAFFGQGTRLTVV.

This clone was detected once. V usage is TRBV6-5 and J usage is TRBJ1-6, with a possible D match to TRBD1 (6 bases). Trimming took off 4 bases at V and 6 bases at J, with 10 bases between the two ends. From germline, CDR1 is MNHEY and CDR2 SVGAGI. The length of the CDR3 is 14 residues. The CDR3 bases are TGTGCCAGCAGTTCCGGACAGATTAATTCACCCCTCCACTTT. Translated, it gives CASSSGQINSPLHF.